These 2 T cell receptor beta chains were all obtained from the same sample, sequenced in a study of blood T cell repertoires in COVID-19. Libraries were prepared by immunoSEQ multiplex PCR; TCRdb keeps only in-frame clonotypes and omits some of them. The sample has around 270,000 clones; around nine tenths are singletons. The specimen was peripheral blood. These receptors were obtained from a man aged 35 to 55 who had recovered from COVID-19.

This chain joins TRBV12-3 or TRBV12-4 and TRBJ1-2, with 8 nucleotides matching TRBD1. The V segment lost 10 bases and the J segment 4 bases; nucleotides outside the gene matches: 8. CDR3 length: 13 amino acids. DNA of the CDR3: TGTGCCAACAGCGGGACAGGAACCTATGGCTACACCTTC. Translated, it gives CANSGTGTYGYTF.

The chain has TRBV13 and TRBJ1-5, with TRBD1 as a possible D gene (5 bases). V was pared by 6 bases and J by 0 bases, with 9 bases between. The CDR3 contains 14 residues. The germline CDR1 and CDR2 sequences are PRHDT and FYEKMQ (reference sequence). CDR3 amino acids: CASSRGLSNQPQHF. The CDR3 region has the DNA TGTGCCAGCAGTAGGGGTCTTAGCAATCAGCCCCAGCATTTT.